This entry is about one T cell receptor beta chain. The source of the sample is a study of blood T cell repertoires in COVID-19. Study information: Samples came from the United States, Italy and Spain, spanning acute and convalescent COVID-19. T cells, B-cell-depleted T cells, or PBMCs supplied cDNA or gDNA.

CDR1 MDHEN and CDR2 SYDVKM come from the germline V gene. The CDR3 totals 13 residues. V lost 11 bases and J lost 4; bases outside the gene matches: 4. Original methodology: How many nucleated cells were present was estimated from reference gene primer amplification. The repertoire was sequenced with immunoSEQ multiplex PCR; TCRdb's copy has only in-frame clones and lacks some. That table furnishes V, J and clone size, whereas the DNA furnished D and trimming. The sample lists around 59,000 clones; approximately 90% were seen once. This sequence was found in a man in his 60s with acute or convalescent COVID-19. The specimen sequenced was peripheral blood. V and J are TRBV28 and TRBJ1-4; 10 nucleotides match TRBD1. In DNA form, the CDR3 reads TGTGCCTTACGGGACAGGGGTAATGAAAAACTGTTTTTT. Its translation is CALRDRGNEKLFF.